A single sample is the source of the 12 T cell receptor beta chains below, sequenced in a study of T cells after yellow fever vaccination. Using its own MiXCR run on the 5' RACE reads, TCRdb lists one record per CDR3 protein. Seen here are about 340,000 distinct CDR3 sequences, 3% to 4.5% observed once, and the top ten hold 24%. This specimen consisted of PBMCs, obtained 5 days after the yellow fever booster vaccination. Receptor source: a man between 18 and 35 years old who received the YFV17D yellow fever vaccine.

This chain joins TRBV7-7 and TRBJ1-4; D uncertain. Germline V CDR1 and CDR2: SSHAT, FNYEAQ (reference sequence). With 4 bases removed from V and 3 bases from J, the gap between germline ends came to 6 bases. This CDR3 comprises 13 residues. This CDR3 reads CASSSGPNEKLFF. The CDR3 coding sequence is TGTGCCAGCAGCTCCGGGCCTAATGAAAAACTGTTTTTT.

CDR3 nucleotide sequence: TGTGCCAGCAGTTTAGCCAGGGGGTTTAGTGAGCAGTTCTTC. Translation: CASSLARGFSEQFF. This chain links TRBV12-3 or TRBV12-4 with TRBJ2-1; 7 positions match TRBD1. The CDR3 is made up of 14 amino acids. J was trimmed by 9 bases and V by 0 bases; bases with no gene match: 5.

The genes are TRBV12-3 or TRBV12-4 and TRBJ1-4; unclear D gene. CDR3 length: 14 residues. V lost 3 bases and J 3 bases, leaving 8 bases between the germline ends. The CDR3 region has the DNA TGTGCCAGCAGTTTTAGGGCCCCTAATGAAAAACTGTTTTTT. Residues: CASSFRAPNEKLFF.

This clonotype appeared many times. The genes are TRBV6-5 and TRBJ1-3; D perhaps matches TRBD1 (5 bases). V lost 5 bases and J lost 4, with 15 bases in between. The CDR3 runs to 15 residues. Germline CDR1 MNHEY, CDR2 SVGAGI. This CDR3 reads CASSNGGVGGNTIYF. In DNA, the CDR3 is TGTGCCAGCAGTAACGGGGGGGTCGGCGGAAACACCATATATTTT.

This clonotype was seen repeatedly, ten times or more. V gene TRBV14 combines with J gene TRBJ2-2; 7 bases map to TRBD2. This CDR3 comprises 17 residues. After removal of 1 base from V and 3 bases from J, the junction contained 8 bases not matched to a gene. Germline V gene data show CDR1 as SGHDN and CDR2 as FVKESK. CDR3 region: CASSQGALAGDTGELFF. CDR3 DNA sequence: TGTGCCAGCAGCCAAGGAGCGCTTGCGGGGGACACCGGGGAGCTGTTTTTT.

This clonotype has more than one count but fewer than ten. CDR3 in amino acids: CASSLFGDRGWDYGYTF. CDR3 sequence (DNA): TGTGCCAGCAGCTTATTTGGGGACAGGGGATGGGACTATGGCTACACCTTC. V is TRBV7-9 and J is TRBJ1-2; TRBD1 matches 10 bases. CDR3 size: 17 residues. Looked up from germline, CDR1 is SEHNR and CDR2 is FQNEAQ (reference sequence). Germline trimming cut 2 bases from V and 3 bases from J; bases unmatched to any gene: 9.

This clonotype was seen repeatedly, ten times or more. The chain is built from TRBV6-5 and TRBJ1-2, with D perhaps matching TRBD1 (6 bases). This CDR3 contains 14 residues. Germline V lookup: CDR1 MNHEY, CDR2 SVGAGI. V gave up 5 bases and J gave up 2 bases, with 12 bases separating them. The CDR3 protein is CASSGNTGNYGYTF. CDR3 nucleotides: TGTGCCAGCAGTGGTAACACAGGGAACTATGGCTACACCTTC.

This clonotype has just a few counts. Here the CDR3 reads CASSTGGVRETQYF. CDR3 in DNA: TGCGCCAGCAGCACGGGGGGCGTTAGGGAGACCCAGTACTTC. This chain uses TRBV5-1 with TRBJ2-5; TRBD2 might be the D (7 bases). There are 14 residues in the CDR3. Per germline, CDR1 SGHRS and CDR2 YFSETQ. Trimming stripped 4 bases from V and 5 bases from J, with 15 bases between.

The CDR3 is CASSRQSTDTQYF. CDR3 nucleotides: TGTGCCAGCAGCCGACAGAGCACAGATACGCAGTATTTT. The chain links TRBV11-2 to TRBJ2-3; perhaps TRBD1 as D (5 bases). V was clipped by 5 bases and J by 0 bases, with 6 bases between them. CDR3 length equals 13 residues. The germline V gene encodes CDR1 SGHAT and CDR2 FQNNGV.

Only a few counts were recorded for this clonotype. This rearrangement joins TRBV30 to TRBJ1-2; TRBD1 aligns across 7 bases. CDR3 size: 14 residues. V was clipped by 3 bases and J by 4 bases; unmatched bases: 8. Germline CDR1 and CDR2: GTSNPN and SVGIG (reference sequence). This CDR3 is CAWRTPGGFYGYTF. The CDR3 nucleotides are TGTGCCTGGAGGACCCCAGGGGGTTTCTATGGCTACACCTTC.

This clonotype was picked up many times. J is TRBJ1-6 and V is TRBV28; D remains unclear. In germline, CDR1 is MDHEN, CDR2 SYDVKM. The CDR3 loop spans 13 amino acids. The germline V and J ends were trimmed by 8 bases and 4 bases, with 9 bases remaining between them. CDR3 residues: CASGVNYNSPLHF. CDR3 DNA: TGTGCCAGCGGTGTGAATTATAATTCACCCCTCCACTTT.

The gene calls are TRBV5-1 and TRBJ2-5; 8 bases map to TRBD2. CDR1 and CDR2 (germline): SGHRS, YFSETQ. V trimming: 0 bases; J trimming: 5 bases; junction bases outside the gene matches: 12. There are 17 residues in the CDR3. The CDR3 spells CASSLALRGGGGETQYF. The DNA of the CDR3 is TGCGCCAGCAGCTTGGCCTTACGGGGGGGCGGAGGTGAGACCCAGTACTTC. The complete variable domain, with remaining parts taken from reference TRBV5-1 and TRBJ2-5, reads KAGVTQTPRYLIKTRGQQVTLSCSPISGHRSVSWYQQTPGQGLQFLFEYFSETQRNKGNFPGRFSGRQFSNSRSEMNVSTLELGDSALYLCASSLALRGGGGETQYFGPGTRLLVL.